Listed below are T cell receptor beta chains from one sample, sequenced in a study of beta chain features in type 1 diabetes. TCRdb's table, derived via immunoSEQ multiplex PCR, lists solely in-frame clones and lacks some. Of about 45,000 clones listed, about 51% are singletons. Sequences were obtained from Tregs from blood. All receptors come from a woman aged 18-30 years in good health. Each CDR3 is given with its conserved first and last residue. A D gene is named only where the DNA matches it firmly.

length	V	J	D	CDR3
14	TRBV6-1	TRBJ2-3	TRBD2	CASRGGLARDTQYF
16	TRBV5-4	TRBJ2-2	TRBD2	CASSLFASGNTGELFF
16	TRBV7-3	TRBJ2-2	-	CASSLDGPRVTGELFF
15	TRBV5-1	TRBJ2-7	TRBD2	CASSLRASGSYEQYF
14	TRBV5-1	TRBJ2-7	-	CASSWGLDVDEQYF
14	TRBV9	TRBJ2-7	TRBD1	CASSVSGQGYEQYF
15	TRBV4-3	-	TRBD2	CASSQDRLAGDEQYF
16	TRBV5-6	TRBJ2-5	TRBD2	CASSLSGRIQQETQYF
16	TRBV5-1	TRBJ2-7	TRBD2	CASSLELAGVSYEQYF
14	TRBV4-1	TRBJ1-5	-	CASSQGGGRGPQHF
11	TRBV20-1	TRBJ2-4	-	CSARDGRSPSF
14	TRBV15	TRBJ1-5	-	CATSKGQHNQPQHF
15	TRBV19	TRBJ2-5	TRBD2	CASRGGLAGRETQYF
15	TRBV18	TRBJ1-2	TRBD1	CASSPAGTGVSGYTF
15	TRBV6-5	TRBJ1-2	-	CASRPIRLKNYGYTF
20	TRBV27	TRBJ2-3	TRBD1	CASSLYPLMTGTIVTDTQYF
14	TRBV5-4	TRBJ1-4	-	CASSFGAGNEKLFF
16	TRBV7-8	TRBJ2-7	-	CASSLAYRRTTYEQYF
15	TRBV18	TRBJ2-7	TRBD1	CASSPPSQGAYEQYF
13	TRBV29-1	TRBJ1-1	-	CSVDDKGLTEAFF
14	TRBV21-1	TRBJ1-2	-	CATAYLDSNYGYTF
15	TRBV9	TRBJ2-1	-	CASSPPSSTYNEQFF
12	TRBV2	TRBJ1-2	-	CASSYQGNGYTF
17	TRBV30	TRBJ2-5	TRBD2	CAWSAPLAGAWEETQYF
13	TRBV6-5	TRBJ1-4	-	CASSPLGNEKLFF
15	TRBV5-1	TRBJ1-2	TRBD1	CASSEGQGLYYGYTF
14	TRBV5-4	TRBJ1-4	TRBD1	CASSFDRGDEKLFF